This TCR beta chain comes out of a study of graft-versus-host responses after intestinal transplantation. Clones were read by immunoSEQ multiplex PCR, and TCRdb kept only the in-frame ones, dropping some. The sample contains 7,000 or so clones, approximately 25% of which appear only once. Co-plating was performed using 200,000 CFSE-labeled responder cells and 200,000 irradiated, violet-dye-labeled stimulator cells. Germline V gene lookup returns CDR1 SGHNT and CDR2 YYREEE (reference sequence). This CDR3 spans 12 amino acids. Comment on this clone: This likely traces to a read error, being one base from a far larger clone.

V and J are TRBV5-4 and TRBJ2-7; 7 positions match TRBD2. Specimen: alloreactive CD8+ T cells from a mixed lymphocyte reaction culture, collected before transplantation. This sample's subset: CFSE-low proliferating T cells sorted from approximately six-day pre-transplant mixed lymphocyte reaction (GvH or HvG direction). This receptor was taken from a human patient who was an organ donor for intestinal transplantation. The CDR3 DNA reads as TGTGGGCTAGCGGTAGCGCTGAGCGAGCAGTACTTC. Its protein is CGLAVALSEQYF.